A selection of T cell receptor beta chains follows, all from one sample in a study of T-cell reconstitution after alpha-beta-depleted transplantation in children. Each CDR3 protein gets one entry after TCRdb re-called the PCR reads with MiXCR. Here the sample spans hundreds of thousands of distinct CDR3 sequences, almost 8% being singletons. Sequenced material: peripheral blood, taken 360 days after TCRalphabeta/CD19-depleted stem cell transplant. The receptors come from a female patient aged 2 to 10 who had a stem cell transplant for Fanconi anemia, so the T cells may come from the graft donor. Both conserved end residues are part of each CDR3. The order of the fields is D gene, V gene, clone size, J gene, CDR3 protein, CDR3 DNA. The D gene is left open where the match is weak. Clone size appears in some rows only: once, few, many, or a class for an expanded clone.

d_call: .; v_call: TRBV11-2; clone_size: .; j_call: TRBJ1-5; cdr3_aa: CASSPTGSSNQPQHF; cdr3_nt: TGTGCCAGCAGCCCCACAGGGTCGAGCAATCAGCCCCAGCATTTT
d_call: .; v_call: TRBV3-1; clone_size: .; j_call: TRBJ2-7; cdr3_aa: CASRQDWEKEQYF; cdr3_nt: TGTGCCAGCAGACAAGACTGGGAAAAAGAGCAGTACTTC
d_call: .; v_call: TRBV11-2; clone_size: few; j_call: TRBJ2-5; cdr3_aa: CASSTWTEYQETQYF; cdr3_nt: TGTGCCAGCAGCACCTGGACGGAGTACCAAGAGACCCAGTACTTC
d_call: .; v_call: TRBV28; clone_size: many; j_call: TRBJ1-1; cdr3_aa: CASSPHVMLDTEAFF; cdr3_nt: TGTGCCAGCAGCCCCCATGTCATGTTGGACACTGAAGCTTTCTTT
d_call: .; v_call: TRBV9; clone_size: many; j_call: TRBJ1-3; cdr3_aa: CASSVGVGSSGNTIYF; cdr3_nt: TGTGCCAGCAGCGTAGGTGTTGGCAGCTCTGGAAACACCATATATTTT
d_call: TRBD2; v_call: TRBV27; clone_size: many; j_call: TRBJ2-1; cdr3_aa: CASGPLAGGSNEQFF; cdr3_nt: TGTGCCAGCGGGCCTCTAGCGGGGGGTTCAAATGAGCAGTTCTTC
d_call: .; v_call: TRBV7-9; clone_size: few; j_call: TRBJ1-2; cdr3_aa: CASSLEGGTGYGYTF; cdr3_nt: TGTGCCAGCAGCTTAGAGGGGGGGACCGGTTATGGCTACACCTTC
d_call: .; v_call: TRBV11-2; clone_size: many; j_call: TRBJ2-1; cdr3_aa: CASSLGSQNSYNEQFF; cdr3_nt: TGTGCCAGCAGCTTAGGATCACAGAACTCCTACAATGAGCAGTTCTTC
d_call: .; v_call: TRBV7-9; clone_size: .; j_call: TRBJ2-6; cdr3_aa: CASTPTRSSSGANVLTF; cdr3_nt: TGTGCCAGCACTCCGACCCGGTCTAGCTCTGGGGCCAACGTCCTGACTTTC
d_call: .; v_call: TRBV9; clone_size: many; j_call: TRBJ2-3; cdr3_aa: CASSKAGSTDTQYF; cdr3_nt: TGTGCCAGCTCTAAGGCCGGATCCACAGATACGCAGTATTTT
d_call: TRBD2; v_call: TRBV29-1; clone_size: many; j_call: TRBJ2-1; cdr3_aa: CSVEGLLAGGNEQFF; cdr3_nt: TGCAGCGTTGAGGGCTTGCTAGCGGGAGGCAATGAGCAGTTCTTC
d_call: TRBD1; v_call: TRBV25-1; clone_size: many; j_call: TRBJ2-4; cdr3_aa: CASSDQGVDRDGPKNIQYF; cdr3_nt: TGTGCCAGCAGTGACCAAGGGGTGGACAGGGATGGGCCTAAAAACATTCAGTACTTC
d_call: .; v_call: TRBV6-2/TRBV6-3; clone_size: many; j_call: TRBJ1-1; cdr3_aa: CASSQLDAREAFF; cdr3_nt: TGTGCCAGCAGCCAACTTGATGCCCGGGAAGCTTTCTTT